This TCR beta chain derives from a study of shared clonotypes between healthy human individuals (dated by TCRdb to the early 2020s). About the study as a whole: Two women and a few men aged 18 to 49 years were included in the cohort. For each donor, CD4 naive and CD4 memory were each given three plates, CD8 naive was given two plates, and CD8 memory was given one plate. Between about 0.8 and 9 billion PBMCs per donor were obtained by leukapheresis. To estimate repertoire size and how much clonotype sharing occurs between individuals, the study deeply sequenced the blood TCR repertoires of several healthy adults. To increase sequencing depth and limit assay-specific biases, TCR repertoire library preparation and sequencing were carried out by different laboratories using diverse techniques.

CD8 naive samples consisted of CD45RO-negative cells that were positively selected for CCR7, yielding a CD45RA+CCR7+ population without TemRA cells. The donors were healthy, HIV-negative adults with no recently reported acute infections or vaccinations. Only Caucasian adults living in Nashville, Tennessee, USA were represented among the donors. Blood was collected by leukapheresis, and PBMCs were isolated by Ficoll-Histopaque density gradient centrifugation and then cryopreserved in liquid nitrogen vapor phase. Analytical flow cytometry was used to check the purity and quantity of each magnetically sorted T cell population. Genomic DNA was isolated from each sorted fraction and quantified by UV absorbance on a Nanodrop 2000c. Turning to this clone: Its antigen target is currently unknown. No base-level quality is on record; no much larger clone is a single base apart. Distinct nucleotide sequences in the sample also encode this CDR3.

Study-wide findings and limitations: Rarefaction of sorted-subset datasets indicated incomplete sequencing despite the large sequencing depth. Clonotypes shared by all four sorted-subset donors showed higher generation probabilities than non-shared clonotypes. Pairwise subsampling led to the expectation that sequencing depth would affect the degree of clonotype sharing among donors. About 4.5% of naive CD4, 3.5% of naive CD8, approximately 2.2% of memory CD4, and about 0.4% of memory CD8 clonotypes were shared across a few donors. The small number of donors limited the genetic and exposure-history diversity represented. Larger estimated clonotype richness was generally found for naive subsets than for memory subsets. Sampling was restricted to blood, and TCR repertoires in tissue are likely to differ from TCR repertoires in blood.

From a lookup of the germline V gene (reference sequence), CDR1 and CDR2 are MNHEY and SMNVEV. The CDR3 goes from the cysteine to the phenylalanine over 13 residues. Only CDR3 DNA remains: 39 bases, in frame from the first base. V loses 6 bases at its end and J loses 4 bases; junction bases beyond the gene matches: 5. Using the deep immunoSEQ assay, TCR CDR3 regions were amplified from genomic DNA by multiplex PCR. For each cell subset, the extracted genomic DNA was distributed evenly across all wells of several immunoSEQ 96-well plates, and each plate served as one replicate. Each replicate PCR for sorted subsets received about 210 ng genomic DNA, equal to roughly 30,000 T cell genomes. Purified libraries were quantified with a Qubit 3.0 fluorometer, sized on a Bioanalyzer 2100, and re-quantified with the KAPA Library Quantification kit. Each immunoSEQ 96-well plate was sequenced on its own single-read 150-cycle Illumina NextSeq 550 flow cell. The original pipeline was this. Because the immunoSEQ output held only junctional sequences and lacked quality scores, the filtering could not match the filtering applied to full-length reads. To assign V/J genes and CDR3, sequences were annotated against IMGT germline references using PyIR, a Python wrapper for IgBLAST v1.9. Reads with weak V/J assignments (E-value above 1e-6), missing CDR3, stop codons, out-of-frame junctions, or ambiguous translated residues were removed. V3J clonotypes were defined as sequences sharing the same inferred V gene, J gene, and CDR3 amino acid sequence. Percentage overlap between repertoires was calculated by dividing the number of shared unique clonotypes by the size of the smaller repertoire. Three approaches were used to assess repertoire richness: RTK rarefaction, the Chao1 estimator, and Recon v2.1 estimates of unobserved clonotypes. For all TCRbeta clonotypes obtained by the gDNA method from a few donors, generation probabilities were computed with OLGA. Imported from immuneACCESS, the table was reduced by TCRdb to in-frame sequences with V and J called. These copies leave out some clones; in studies compared against another copy, an unresolved V gene accounts for under half, and the cause of the remainder is not known. D and trimming were read from the DNA, whereas the V and J calls and clone size are those reported in that table. In all, the sample holds millions of clones, and just over 90% of those were seen once. The top ten clonotypes cover under 2% of the sample.

The rearranged chain carries TRBV27 and TRBJ2-7, with 8 central nucleotides matching TRBD2. Input material: naive CD8+ T cells from PBMCs. The meaning of the sample's cell subset or site label: CD45RA+CCR7+. The clonotype comes from a man between 18 and 35 years old in good health. Some clones in this sample may be carry-over from other donors' samples. The DNA sequence reads TGTGCCAGCAGCCTCACTAGCGGTTACGAGCAGTACTTC. Translated, it reads CASSLTSGYEQYF.